This T cell receptor beta chain was sequenced during a study of cytomegalovirus exposure and HLA in healthy donors (dated by TCRdb to the late 2010s). Regarding the study in general: According to an earlier analysis of a few hundred of the donors, some 180 million T cells yielded approximately 120 million unique TCR beta sequences and around 280 Gb of sequence data. Typing coverage differed by locus: A, B, C, DRB1 and DQB1 were typed in roughly 620-640 donors, DQA1 in roughly 510, DPA1 in 600 to 610, and DPB1 in around 440. Both class I and class II loci were covered by HLA typing, at four-digit resolution. Of the roughly 400 genotyped donors, over 70% fell in the genetic ancestry cluster associated with self-reported Caucasian donors. The study was designed to test whether signatures of past pathogen exposure could be identified by cataloging public T cell receptors. An early release that covered roughly 600 HLA-typed donors contained 250 to 350 gigabases of sequencing data and 65 million to 100 million unique TCR sequences. Four to six DR-DQ haplotypes were handled as single units for association and clustering because linkage in the cohort was strong. Donor age, sex, ethnicity and CMV serostatus were compiled alongside the repertoire data. Every repertoire in the discovery cohort had been generated on one and the same sequencing platform. Rather than using new phenotypic data, the later analysis identified candidate immune exposures from TCR beta sequences and from how often those sequences occurred across donors. A later genetic analysis used genome-wide SNP genotypes for about three fifths of the roughly 700 donors, treating that subset as a discovery cohort. The study profiled the T cell repertoires of 550 to 700 subjects by immunosequencing and related them to cytomegalovirus serostatus. To predict cytomegalovirus infection status, the study combined high-throughput TCR immunosequencing, statistical association of individual TCRs with disease status, and machine learning. In an earlier analysis of 550 to 700 of the donors, high-throughput TCR beta sequencing was used to judge whether each TCR beta V gene segment behaved as functional or pseudogenic. Among about 360 genotyped donors of the cohort, an average of approximately 230,000 unique TCR beta nucleotide sequences were sequenced per donor, roughly 20% of them non-productive. In a later analysis, previously published TCR beta repertoires from 666 donors were re-analyzed and high-resolution HLA genotyping was added so that TCR occurrence patterns could be studied. In addition to the first cohort of 666 subjects, a separate validation cohort of approximately 130 different subjects was used.

Cut back by 5 bases and 8 bases, the V and J ends lie 12 bases apart. The germline V gene sets CDR1 to SGHTA and CDR2 to FQGTGA. Measured from the cysteine to the phenylalanine, the CDR3 is 13 residues long. Only the CDR3 portion is preserved as DNA: 39 bases, with reading frame beginning at the first base. Library preparation employed the immunoSEQ multiplex PCR assay. For the multiplex PCR, a mixture combining 60 forward primers for TCR Vbeta segments and 13 reverse primers for TCR Jbeta segments was used. The CDR3 region of rearranged TCR beta genes was amplified from genomic DNA by a multiplex PCR assay. The Illumina HiSeq System was used to sequence the amplified TCR beta libraries as 87-base-pair reads. Turning to the authors' computational methods: Across the 670 or so repertoires, a later analysis counted roughly 84 million unique TCR beta chains, roughly 11 million of which were shared by at least two donors. A nearest-neighbor algorithm error-corrected the raw reads and collapsed the reads into unique sequences, merging closely related sequences to remove PCR and sequencing errors. Alignment of CDR3 sequences to IMGT reference sequences was used to assign V, D and J gene segments. Each retained sequence needed at least a six-nucleotide match to both a V gene segment and a J gene segment. Rearrangements were called productive when the CDR3 lacked stop codons and stayed in frame with V and J; all others were non-productive. CDR3 was defined by IMGT convention, running from the second conserved V-encoded cysteine to the conserved J-encoded phenylalanine. Sequences without an unambiguous match to a single V gene segment were excluded from the earlier analysis of almost 600 of the donors. In an earlier analysis of almost 600 of the donors, a V segment was called functional when productive rearrangements were above 56.7%, and segregating when the standard deviation between donors exceeded 5%. A statistical classification framework was built for diagnosing cytomegalovirus status from the catalog of TCR beta chain sequences. In a later analysis, TCR nucleotide sequences were compared against IMGT/GENE-DB human TR gene sequences so that V and J genes could be assigned. The TCRdist pipeline was used in a later analysis to assign CDR3 sequences and most-parsimonious VDJ recombination scenarios. In a later analysis, each TCR beta chain was defined by its CDR3 amino acid sequence together with its V-gene family, and reads lacking a unique V-gene family were excluded. A later analysis removed 600 or so highly shared, low-generation-probability nucleotide sequences to deal with suspected cross-contamination and a sequencing artifact. A later analysis calculated a clonal expansion index for each public chain from normalized within-repertoire ranks of inferred template counts. Generation probabilities in a later analysis came from a VDJ recombination model fitted to out-of-frame rearrangements, and those results were checked against IGoR. In a later analysis, TCR-TCR, TCR-HLA and TCR-CMV co-occurrence was scored with hypergeometric tests, and a repertoire-size bias correction was applied to TCR pairs. In a later analysis, false discovery rates were estimated by permuting HLA or CMV assignments 20 times. A later analysis grouped co-occurring TCRs with DBSCAN, adding TCRdist sequence similarity when clustering within HLA-allele-positive subsets. Repertoires with fewer than 30,000 or more than 120,000 public chains, plus five repertoires with anomalous nucleotide sharing, were excluded from co-occurrence clustering. As stored in TCRdb, this immuneACCESS dataset retains in-frame rearrangements with V and J assigned. A fraction of the clones does not appear; measured against another copy, unresolved V genes explain less than half of the discrepancy, and the remainder lacks a known reason. D and trimming were read from the DNA, whereas the V and J calls and clone size are those reported in that table. Present in this sample are some 130,000 clones, about four fifths of which were seen just once. 4.5% to 5% of the sample belongs to the ten largest clones.

General findings and caveats noted by the study authors: A cluster of highly shared sequence variants was judged likely to represent a technical artifact of the sequencing pipeline. A later analysis found that most CMV-associated TCR beta chains appeared HLA-restricted, with HLA associations seemingly driven largely by CMV exposure. An earlier analysis of 587 of the donors showed that most TCR beta V segments appeared in productive rearrangements either about 87% or about 30% of the time, which broadly matched IMGT annotations. It was suggested by the authors that the approach could potentially be generalized to other disease states and immunological phenotypes. While some public TCRs were present in many individuals, most TCR sequences turned up only very rarely across donors. A few of the identified cytomegalovirus-associated TCR beta chains were confirmed in vitro to be specific for cytomegalovirus antigens. Correlated functional status among segregating V segments might be attributable to linkage disequilibrium, but an unknown experimental factor could not be ruled out. This cohort had only TCR beta chains sequenced, and the lack of alpha or paired-chain data limited which features could be detected. For the cohort, immune exposure information was limited to CMV serostatus. V-gene and J-gene trimming of TCR beta chains was associated with a missense DCLRE1C variant in a later genetic analysis, and the association was replicated in an independent cohort. Cytomegalovirus status was reported to be diagnosed by the classifier with high specificity and sensitivity in both the original and validation cohorts. Strong co-occurrence of HLA alleles, especially DR and DQ, made assigning TCR associations to individual alleles difficult. HLA typing was unavailable for some donors at each locus, so association tests used only the typed subset. In a later analysis, several top co-occurrence clusters were reported to appear linked to parvovirus B19, influenza, CMV and Epstein-Barr virus. Because counts were too low, approximately 15 rarely observed V segments, including chromosome 9 orphons, were excluded from the earlier analysis of under 650 of the donors. In a later analysis, TCR association rates were found to vary across HLA loci, with the most associated TCRs seen for DRB1 alleles and the fewest for HLA-C alleles. According to a later genetic analysis, donors in an Asian-associated ancestry cluster had fewer N-insertions in productive TCRs than the approximately 710-donor mean. In a later analysis, HLA-associated TCR beta chains showed more clonal expansion and lower generation probabilities than non-associated chains that were equally common. The 87-base-pair reads could not distinguish some IMGT-functional V segments, including TRBV6-2 and TRBV6-3, so those segments were excluded. A further reported finding was that TCR beta sequences accurately predicted the HLA-A and HLA-B alleles for most subjects in the first cohort. The study gave a list of 150 to 200 TCR beta chains associated with cytomegalovirus. The presence/absence analyses assumed that sequencing depth was roughly uniform across donors, and that assumption may not be true. A later analysis associated approximately 17,000 TCR beta sequences with specific HLA alleles at a false discovery rate of 0.05.

In total, roughly 670 healthy bone marrow donors made up the cohort. At the time of sampling, all cohort members were nominally healthy, though unrecorded immune exposures were likely present. CMV serostatus was recorded as positive for 289 and negative for about 55% of the roughly 700 cohort members, whereas no CMV serostatus was recorded for the donor in question. Each donor provided a peripheral blood sample, and peripheral blood mononuclear cells were used for TCR beta sequencing. The Qiagen DNeasy Blood Extraction Kit was used to extract genomic DNA from the blood cell samples. Of note for this clone: Its antigen remains undetermined. There are no base qualities to consult, and no much larger clone falls within one base.

The TCR sequence derives from a young man in good health. Sequencing was carried out using PBMCs. This chain joins TRBV7-3 to TRBJ1-4; a tentative D match to TRBD1 spans 5 bases. In nucleotides, the sequence is TGTGCCAGCAGCCGCACAGGCGGCGAAAAACTGTTTTTT. This sequence encodes CASSRTGGEKLFF.